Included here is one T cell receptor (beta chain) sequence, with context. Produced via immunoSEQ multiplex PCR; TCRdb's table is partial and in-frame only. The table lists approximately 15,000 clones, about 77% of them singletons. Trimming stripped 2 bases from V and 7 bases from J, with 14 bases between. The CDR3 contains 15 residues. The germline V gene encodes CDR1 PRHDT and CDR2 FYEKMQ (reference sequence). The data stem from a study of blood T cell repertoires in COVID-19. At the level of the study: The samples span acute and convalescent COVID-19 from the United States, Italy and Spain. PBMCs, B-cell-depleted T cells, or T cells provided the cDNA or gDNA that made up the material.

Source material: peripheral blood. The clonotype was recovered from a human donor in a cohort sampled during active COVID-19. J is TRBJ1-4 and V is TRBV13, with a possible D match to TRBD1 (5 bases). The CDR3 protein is CASSLRGWGSEKLFF. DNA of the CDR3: TGTGCCAGCAGCTTACGGGGGTGGGGAAGTGAAAAACTGTTTTTT.